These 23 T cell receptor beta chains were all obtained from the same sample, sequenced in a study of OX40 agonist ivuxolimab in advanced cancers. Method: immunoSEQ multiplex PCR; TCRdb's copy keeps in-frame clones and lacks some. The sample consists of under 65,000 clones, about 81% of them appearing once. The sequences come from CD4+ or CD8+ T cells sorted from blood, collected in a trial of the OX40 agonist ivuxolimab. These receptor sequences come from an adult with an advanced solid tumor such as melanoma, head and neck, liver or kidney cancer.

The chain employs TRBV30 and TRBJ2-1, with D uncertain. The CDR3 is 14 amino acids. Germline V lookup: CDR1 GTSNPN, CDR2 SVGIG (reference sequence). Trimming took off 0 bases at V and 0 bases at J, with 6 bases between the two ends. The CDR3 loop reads CAWSVSGSYNEQFF. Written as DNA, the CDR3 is TGTGCCTGGAGTGTCTCCGGCTCCTACAATGAGCAGTTCTTC.

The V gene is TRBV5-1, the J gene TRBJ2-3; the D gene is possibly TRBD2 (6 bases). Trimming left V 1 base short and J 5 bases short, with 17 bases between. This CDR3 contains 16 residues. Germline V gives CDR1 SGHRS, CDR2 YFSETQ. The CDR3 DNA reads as TGCGCCAGCAGCTTGCAAGGGGCCCTGGGGGGAGATACGCAGTATTTT. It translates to CASSLQGALGGDTQYF.

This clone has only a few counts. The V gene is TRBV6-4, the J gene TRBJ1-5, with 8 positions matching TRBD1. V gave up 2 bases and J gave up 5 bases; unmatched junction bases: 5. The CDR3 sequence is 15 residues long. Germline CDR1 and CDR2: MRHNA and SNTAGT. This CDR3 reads CASSDHRGSDQPQHF. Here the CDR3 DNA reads TGTGCCAGCAGTGACCACAGGGGGAGCGATCAGCCCCAGCATTTT.

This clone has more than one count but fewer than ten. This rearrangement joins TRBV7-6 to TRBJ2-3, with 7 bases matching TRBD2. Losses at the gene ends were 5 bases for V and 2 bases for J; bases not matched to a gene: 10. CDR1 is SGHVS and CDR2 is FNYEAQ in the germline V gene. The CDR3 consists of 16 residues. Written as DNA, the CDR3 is TGTGCCAGCAGCCTCGGGACTATGTCCTTCACAGATACGCAGTATTTT. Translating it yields CASSLGTMSFTDTQYF.

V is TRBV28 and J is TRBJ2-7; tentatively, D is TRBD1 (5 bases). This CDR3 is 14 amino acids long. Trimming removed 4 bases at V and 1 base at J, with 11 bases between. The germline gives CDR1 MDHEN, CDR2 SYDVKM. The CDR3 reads CASSSVRVSYEQYF. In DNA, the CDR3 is TGTGCCAGCAGTTCTGTCAGGGTTTCCTACGAGCAGTACTTC.

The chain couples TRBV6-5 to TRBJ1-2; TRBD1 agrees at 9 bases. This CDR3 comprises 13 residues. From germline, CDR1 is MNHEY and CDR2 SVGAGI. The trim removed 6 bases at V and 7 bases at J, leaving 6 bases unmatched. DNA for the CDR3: TGTGCCAGCAGACCAACAGGGGGCGGTGGCTACACCTTC. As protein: CASRPTGGGGYTF.

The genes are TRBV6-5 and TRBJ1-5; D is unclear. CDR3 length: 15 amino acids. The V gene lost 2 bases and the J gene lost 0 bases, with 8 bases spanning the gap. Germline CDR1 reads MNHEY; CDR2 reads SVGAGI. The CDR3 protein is CASSYLANSNQPQHF. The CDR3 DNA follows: TGTGCCAGCAGTTACCTGGCTAATAGCAATCAGCCCCAGCATTTT.

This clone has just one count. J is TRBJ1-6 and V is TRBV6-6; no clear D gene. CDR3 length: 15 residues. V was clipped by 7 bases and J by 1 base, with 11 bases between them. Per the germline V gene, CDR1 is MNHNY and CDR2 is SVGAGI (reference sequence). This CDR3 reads CASIARSSYNSPLHF. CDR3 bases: TGTGCCAGCATCGCACGTAGTTCCTATAATTCACCCCTCCACTTT.

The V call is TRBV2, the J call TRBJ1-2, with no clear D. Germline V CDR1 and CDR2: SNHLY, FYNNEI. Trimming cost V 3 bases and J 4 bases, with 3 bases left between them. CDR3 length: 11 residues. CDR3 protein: CASSEGYGYTF. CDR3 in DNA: TGTGCCAGCAGTGAGGGCTATGGCTACACCTTC.

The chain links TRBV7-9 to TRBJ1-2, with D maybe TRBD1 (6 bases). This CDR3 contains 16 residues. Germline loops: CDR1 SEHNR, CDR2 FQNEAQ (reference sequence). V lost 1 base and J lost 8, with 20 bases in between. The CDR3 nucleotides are TGTGCCAGCAGCTTAGAGGGGACACTGATAGGCCGGGGCTACACCTTC. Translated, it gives CASSLEGTLIGRGYTF. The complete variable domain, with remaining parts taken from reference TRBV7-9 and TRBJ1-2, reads DTGVSQNPRHKITKRGQNVTFRCDPISEHNRLYWYRQTLGQGPEFLTYFQNEAQLEKSRLLSDRFSAERPKGSFSTLEIQRTEQGDSAMYLCASSLEGTLIGRGYTFGSGTRLTVV.

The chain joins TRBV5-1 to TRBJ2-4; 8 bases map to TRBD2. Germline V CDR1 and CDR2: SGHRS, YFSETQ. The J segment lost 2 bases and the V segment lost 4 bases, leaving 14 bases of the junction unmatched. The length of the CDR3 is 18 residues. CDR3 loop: CASSPRGTRPLSKNIQYF. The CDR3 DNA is TGCGCCAGCAGCCCCCGGGGGACTAGACCGCTCTCCAAAAACATTCAGTACTTC.

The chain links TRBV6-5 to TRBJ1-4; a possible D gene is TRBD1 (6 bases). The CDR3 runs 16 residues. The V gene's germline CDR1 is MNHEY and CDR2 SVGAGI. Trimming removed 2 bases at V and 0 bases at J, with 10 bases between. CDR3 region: CASSYSGGPTNEKLFF. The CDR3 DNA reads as TGTGCCAGCAGTTACAGCGGGGGCCCAACTAATGAAAAACTGTTTTTT.

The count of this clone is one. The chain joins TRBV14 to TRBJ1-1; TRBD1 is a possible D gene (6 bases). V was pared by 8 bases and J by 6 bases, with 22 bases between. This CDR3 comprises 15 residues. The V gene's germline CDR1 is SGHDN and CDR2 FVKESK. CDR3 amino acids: CASYLWGGAEAEAFF. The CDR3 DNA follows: TGTGCCAGCTACTTATGGGGGGGGGCGGAAGCTGAAGCTTTCTTT.

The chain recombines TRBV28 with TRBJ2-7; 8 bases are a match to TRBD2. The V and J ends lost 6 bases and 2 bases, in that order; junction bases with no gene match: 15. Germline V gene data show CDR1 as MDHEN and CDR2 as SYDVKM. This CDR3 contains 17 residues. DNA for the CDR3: TGTGCCAGCAGCACCGAGGTCGGCGGGAGGCCCACCTACGAGCAGTACTTC. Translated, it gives CASSTEVGGRPTYEQYF.

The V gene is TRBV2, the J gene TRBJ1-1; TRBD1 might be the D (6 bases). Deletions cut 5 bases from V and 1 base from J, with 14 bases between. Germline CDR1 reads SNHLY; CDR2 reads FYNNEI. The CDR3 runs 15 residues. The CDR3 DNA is TGTGCCAGCAGTCCATCCGGGACAAAGAACACTGAAGCTTTCTTT. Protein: CASSPSGTKNTEAFF.

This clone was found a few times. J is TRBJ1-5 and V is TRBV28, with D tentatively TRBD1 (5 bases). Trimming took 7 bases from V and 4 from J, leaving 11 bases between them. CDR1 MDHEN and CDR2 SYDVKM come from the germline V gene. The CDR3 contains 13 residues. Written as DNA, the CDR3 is TGTGCCAGCATCAACGGGGGGAATCAGCCCCAGCATTTT. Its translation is CASINGGNQPQHF.

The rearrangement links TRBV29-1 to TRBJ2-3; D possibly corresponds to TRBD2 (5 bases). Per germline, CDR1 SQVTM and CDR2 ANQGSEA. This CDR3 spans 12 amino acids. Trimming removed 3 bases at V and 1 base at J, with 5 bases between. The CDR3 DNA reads TGCAGCGTTGACGGGGGCACAGATACGCAGTATTTT. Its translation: CSVDGGTDTQYF.

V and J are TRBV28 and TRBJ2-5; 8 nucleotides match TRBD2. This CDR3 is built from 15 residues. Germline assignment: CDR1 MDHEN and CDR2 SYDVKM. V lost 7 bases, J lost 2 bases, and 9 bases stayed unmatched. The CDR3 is CASTGGGWTQETQYF. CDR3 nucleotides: TGTGCCAGCACCGGGGGGGGGTGGACTCAAGAGACCCAGTACTTC.

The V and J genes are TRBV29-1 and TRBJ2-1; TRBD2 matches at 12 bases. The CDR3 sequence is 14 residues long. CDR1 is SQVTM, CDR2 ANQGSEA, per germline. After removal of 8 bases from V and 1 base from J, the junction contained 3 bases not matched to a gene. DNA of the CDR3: TGCAGCACCGGGACTAGCGGGTCCTACAATGAGCAGTTCTTC. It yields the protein CSTGTSGSYNEQFF.

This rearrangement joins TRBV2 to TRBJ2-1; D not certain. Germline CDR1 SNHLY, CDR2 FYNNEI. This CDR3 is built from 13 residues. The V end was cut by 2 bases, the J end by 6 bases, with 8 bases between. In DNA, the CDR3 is TGTGCCAGCAGTGAATGGCAGATCAATGAGCAGTTCTTC. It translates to CASSEWQINEQFF. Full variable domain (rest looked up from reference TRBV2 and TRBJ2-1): EPEVTQTPSHQVTQMGQEVILRCVPISNHLYFYWYRQILGQKVEFLVSFYNNEISEKSEIFDDQFSVERPDGSNFTLKIRSTKLEDSAMYFCASSEWQINEQFFGPGTRLTVL.

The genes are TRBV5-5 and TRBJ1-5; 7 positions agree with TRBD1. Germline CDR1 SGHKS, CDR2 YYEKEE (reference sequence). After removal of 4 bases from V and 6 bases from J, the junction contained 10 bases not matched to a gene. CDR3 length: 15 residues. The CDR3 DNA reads TGTGCCAGCAGCGCGGCTGACAGGGTAGGTCAGCCCCAGCATTTT. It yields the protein CASSAADRVGQPQHF.

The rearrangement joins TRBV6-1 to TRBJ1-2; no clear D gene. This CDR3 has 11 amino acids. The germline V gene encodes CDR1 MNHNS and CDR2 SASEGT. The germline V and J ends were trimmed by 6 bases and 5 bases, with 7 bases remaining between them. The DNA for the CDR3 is TGTGCCAGCAGCCAACAGTATGGCTACACCTTC. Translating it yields CASSQQYGYTF.

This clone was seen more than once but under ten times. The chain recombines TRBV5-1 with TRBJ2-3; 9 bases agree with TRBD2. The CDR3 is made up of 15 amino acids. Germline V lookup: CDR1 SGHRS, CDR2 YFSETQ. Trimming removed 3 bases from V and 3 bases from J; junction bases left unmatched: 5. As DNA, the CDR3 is TGCGCCAGCAGCTATCCGACTAGCGGAACAGATACGCAGTATTTT. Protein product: CASSYPTSGTDTQYF.